This T cell receptor (beta chain) was retrieved from a study of cytomegalovirus exposure and HLA in healthy donors. In the study overall: The roughly 110 validation repertoires were reported in a later analysis to have been generated on the same platform as the roughly 670 first-cohort repertoires.

Whole-study findings and limits: One later analysis, an examination of the roughly 130 validation repertoires, found that first-cohort TCR clusters tended to co-occur in them. In vitro assays verified that three CMV-associated chains recognized CMV antigens specifically. For cytomegalovirus status, the classifier reportedly gave diagnoses with high specificity and sensitivity.

Only in-frame clones appear in the TCRdb table, and some are missing; sequencing was by immunoSEQ multiplex PCR. The data show some 200,000 clones, with roughly 80% seen just once and approximately 3% held by the top ten. CDR3 length equals 14 residues. Germline V CDR1 and CDR2: MNHEY, SMNVEV (reference sequence). Trimming left V 5 bases short and J 7 bases short, with 14 bases between. A single count supports this clone. Antigen specificity is unknown. The sample was PBMCs. The chain employs TRBV27 and TRBJ1-4, with D maybe TRBD1 (6 bases). This clonotype was obtained from a woman aged 18-29 years in good health and CMV-seropositive. CDR3 nucleotide sequence: TGTGCCAGCAGTAAAGTGGGGGCGTTTGAAAAACTGTTTTTT. Protein product: CASSKVGAFEKLFF.